This TCR beta chain was sequenced for a study of OX40 agonist ivuxolimab in advanced cancers. General study findings and limits: Expanded clones belonging to CD8+ T cells outnumbered, on average, those of CD4+.

Of note for this clone: Its antigen is undetermined.

Libraries were prepared by immunoSEQ multiplex PCR; TCRdb keeps only in-frame clonotypes and omits some of them. The table has under 25,000 clones, 68% seen once. The CDR3 is made up of 13 amino acids. CDR1 and CDR2 (germline): MNHEY, SMNVEV (reference sequence). V was cut by 10 bases and J by 7 bases, with 16 bases left in between. This material consisted of CD4+ or CD8+ T cells sorted from blood, taken in a trial of the OX40 agonist ivuxolimab. This sequence was found in an adult with an advanced solid tumor such as melanoma, head and neck, liver or kidney cancer. The chain is built from TRBV27 and TRBJ2-2; D remains ambiguous. The CDR3 loop reads CATAFLGFGELFF. DNA for the CDR3: TGTGCCACCGCTTTTTTAGGCTTCGGGGAGCTGTTTTTT.